This TCR beta chain appears in the sequencing data of a study of CXCR3-negative and CXCR3-positive naive CD8 T cells. Study-wide results and caveats: A higher hydrophobicity marked the TRB CDR3s of CXCR3-positive naive cells versus CXCR3-negative naive cells. In cryopreserved cells, CXCR3 expression partially decreased, and fresh PBMCs were used in most assays.

The CDR3 runs 13 residues. CDR1 and CDR2 (germline): LGHNA, YSLEER. About this clonotype: The antigen is not known.

TRB cDNA libraries were made by UMI-labeled 5' RACE. After re-calling the 5' RACE reads, TCRdb lists one entry per CDR3 protein, DNA absent. The sample has 130,000 to 150,000 distinct CDR3 sequences; the top ten hold around 0.3%. The chain employs TRBV4-3 and TRBJ2-3; TCRdb names TRBD1, which stays unverified in the absence of DNA. Sequencing was carried out using naive CXCR3+ CD8+ T cells from blood. Subset described: CD45RO-CCR7+CD27+CD95- naive CD8+ T cells expressing CXCR3 (TNR3+). The TCR was taken from a human donor in good health. Some clones in this sample may be carry-over from other donors' samples. CDR3 in amino acids: CASSGTVTDTQYF.